The clone carrying this T cell receptor beta chain appeared a few times. Its antigen remains unidentified. The repertoire was sequenced with immunoSEQ multiplex PCR; TCRdb's copy has only in-frame clones and lacks some. The table records about 120,000 clones, roughly 89% of them present only once. The germline gives CDR1 SGHTA, CDR2 FQGNSA. V lost 5 bases and J lost 1, with 11 bases in between. CDR3 length equals 14 residues. These data originate in a study of cytomegalovirus exposure and HLA in healthy donors. The wider study: In a later analysis, it was reported that the 120 or so validation repertoires had been produced on the same platform as the 666 repertoires belonging to the first cohort. Study results and limitations: A classifier reportedly called cytomegalovirus status with high sensitivity and specificity. Subsequent analysis revealed that first-cohort TCR clusters tended to co-occur in the approximately 120 validation repertoires. Some public TCRs appeared in many individuals, while most sequences were rare.

This TCR came from a woman aged 18-29 years in good health and CMV-seronegative. Sample: PBMCs. The genes are TRBV7-2 and TRBJ1-1; a weak D match, TRBD1 (6 bases). The CDR3 here is CASSMGHPNTEAFF. CDR3 in DNA: TGTGCCAGCAGCATGGGACACCCGAACACTGAAGCTTTCTTT.